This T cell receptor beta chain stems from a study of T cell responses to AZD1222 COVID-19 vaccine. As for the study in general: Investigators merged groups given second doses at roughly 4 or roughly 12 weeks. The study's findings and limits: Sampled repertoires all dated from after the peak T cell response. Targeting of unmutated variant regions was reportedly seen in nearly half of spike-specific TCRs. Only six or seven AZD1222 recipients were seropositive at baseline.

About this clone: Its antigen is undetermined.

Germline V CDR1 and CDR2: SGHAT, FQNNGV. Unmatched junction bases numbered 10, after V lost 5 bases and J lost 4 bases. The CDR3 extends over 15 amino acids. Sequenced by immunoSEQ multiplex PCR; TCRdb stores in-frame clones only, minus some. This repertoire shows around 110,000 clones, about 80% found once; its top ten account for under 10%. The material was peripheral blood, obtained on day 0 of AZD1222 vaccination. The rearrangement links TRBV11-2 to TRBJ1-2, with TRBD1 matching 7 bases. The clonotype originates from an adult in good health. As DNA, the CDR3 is TGTGCCAGCAGCCCCCGGGAGGGGGCCGGCTATGGCTACACCTTC. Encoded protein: CASSPREGAGYGYTF.